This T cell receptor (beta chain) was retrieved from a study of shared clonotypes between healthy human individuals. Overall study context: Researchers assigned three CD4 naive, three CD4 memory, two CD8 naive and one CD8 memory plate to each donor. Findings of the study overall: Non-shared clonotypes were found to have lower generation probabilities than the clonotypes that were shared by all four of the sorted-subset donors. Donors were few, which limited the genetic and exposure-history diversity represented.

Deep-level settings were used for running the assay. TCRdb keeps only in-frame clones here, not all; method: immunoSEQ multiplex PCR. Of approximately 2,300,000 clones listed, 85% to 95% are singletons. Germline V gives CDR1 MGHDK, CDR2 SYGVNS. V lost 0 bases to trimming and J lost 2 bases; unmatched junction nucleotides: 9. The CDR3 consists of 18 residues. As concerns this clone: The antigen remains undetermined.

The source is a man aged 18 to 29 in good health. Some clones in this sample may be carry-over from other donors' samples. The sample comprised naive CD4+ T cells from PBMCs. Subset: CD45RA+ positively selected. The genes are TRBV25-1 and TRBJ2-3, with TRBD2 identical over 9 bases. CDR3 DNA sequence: TGTGCCAGCAGTGAATATCTTTTGGCGGGGGGGAACACAGATACGCAGTATTTT. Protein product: CASSEYLLAGGNTDTQYF.